The clone carrying this T cell receptor (beta chain) was observed at least ten times. Germline V gene sequence: CDR1 SGHRS, CDR2 YFSETQ. V lost 4 bases to trimming and J lost 3 bases, with 8 bases between them. This CDR3 has 12 amino acids. The sample comes from a study of T-cell memory formation after mild COVID-19. TCRdb re-analysed the 5' RACE reads in MiXCR, keeping a single row per CDR3 protein. The sample yields about 430,000 distinct CDR3 sequences, 20% to 30% seen once. The rearrangement links TRBV5-1 to TRBJ2-7, with D unclear. Sequenced input: PBMCs or a T cell subset sorted from them (not recorded which). This clonotype originated in an adult woman who had mild COVID-19 (a few samples of this study predate the infection). Cell type and time point are not known. This CDR3 is CASSTQGYEQYF. The CDR3 bases are TGCGCCAGCAGCACCCAAGGCTACGAGCAGTACTTC. Filled out from reference TRBV5-1 and TRBJ2-7, the complete variable domain reads KAGVTQTPRYLIKTRGQQVTLSCSPISGHRSVSWYQQTPGQGLQFLFEYFSETQRNKGNFPGRFSGRQFSNSRSEMNVSTLELGDSALYLCASSTQGYEQYFGPGTRLTVT.